This T cell receptor beta chain was sequenced in a study of blood T cell repertoires in COVID-19. Turning to the study itself: The United States, Italy and Spain supplied acute and convalescent COVID-19 samples.

Original data processing: Amplified reference gene primers provided the basis for estimating nucleated cell counts. Here immunoSEQ multiplex PCR was the method, and the copy in TCRdb shows in-frame clones only, minus some. V and J calls plus clone size are reproduced from that table; the DNA served to infer D and trimming. This sample has about 220,000 clones; 88% occur once, and the top ten carry just over 2.5%. V lost 4 bases and J lost 7, with 11 bases in between. This CDR3 has 14 amino acids. Germline CDR1 SGHTA, CDR2 FQGTGA. The chain combines TRBV7-3 with TRBJ1-6; D is perhaps TRBD1 (6 bases). The sample comprised PBMCs or T cells enriched from blood (not recorded which). The receptor's source is a woman in her 30s who had recovered from COVID-19. CDR3 DNA sequence: TGTGCCAGCAGCTCCGGACAGATCAATTCACCCCTCCACTTT. This translates into CASSSGQINSPLHF.